Following are 14 T cell receptor beta chains from one sample sequenced in a study of T cells after yellow fever vaccination (dated by TCRdb to about 2019). This specimen's treatment or condition label, interpreted: live attenuated yellow fever vaccine strain. Library method: 5' RACE. TCRdb names Illumina HiSeq 2500 as the instrument used. TCRdb applied fastp at Q25 and MiXCR to the public reads, then kept only in-frame beta chains. Each entry is one CDR3 protein sequence, shown with its most common DNA and genes. The sample includes around 350,000 distinct CDR3 sequences, with under 7.5% observed a single time. Approximately 15% of the sample goes to the ten largest clones. This specimen consisted of PBMCs, obtained 5 days after the yellow fever booster vaccination. Receptors were obtained from a man under 40 who received the YFV17D yellow fever vaccine.

This clonotype has just a few counts. This sequence joins TRBV29-1 and TRBJ2-5; perhaps TRBD2 as D (5 bases). CDR3 length: 15 amino acids. The V gene's germline CDR1 is SQVTM and CDR2 ANQGSEA. Trimming pared 4 bases from V and 3 bases from J, leaving 18 bases between. This CDR3 reads CSVGEDSWLEETQYF. The DNA for the CDR3 is TGCAGCGTTGGAGAGGACTCTTGGTTGGAAGAGACCCAGTACTTC.

This chain links TRBV7-7 with TRBJ2-3; TRBD1 aligns across 8 bases. The CDR3 is made up of 13 amino acids. Germline assignment: CDR1 SSHAT and CDR2 FNYEAQ (reference sequence). V shed 10 bases and J 7 bases; nucleotides not matched to a gene: 10. The CDR3 is CAIWDRRSNTQYF. DNA for the CDR3: TGTGCCATCTGGGACAGGCGATCAAATACGCAGTATTTT.

This clonotype was seen a handful of times. The chain is built from TRBV6-2 or TRBV6-3 and TRBJ2-1; D may be TRBD1 (5 bases). CDR3 length: 15 residues. Trimming pared 0 bases from V and 2 bases from J, leaving 8 bases between. Per the germline V gene, CDR1 is MNHEY and CDR2 is SVGEGT. CDR3 nucleotide sequence: TGTGCCAGCAGTTACTCGCAAGGGGCCTACAATGAGCAGTTCTTC. Protein product: CASSYSQGAYNEQFF.

This clonotype has a count of ten or more. The V call is TRBV5-1, the J call TRBJ2-1; D gene uncertain. Germline V CDR1 and CDR2: SGHRS, YFSETQ. The CDR3 is made up of 16 amino acids. The V end was cut by 6 bases, the J end by 0 bases, with 16 bases between. The DNA of the CDR3 is TGCGCCAGCACCGTAGCTTTCTCGAGCTCCTACAATGAGCAGTTCTTC. It is translated as CASTVAFSSSYNEQFF.

The DNA of the CDR3 is TGTGCCACAACAGGAGGAGATCAGCCCCAGCATTTT. As protein: CATTGGDQPQHF. The chain has TRBV28 and TRBJ1-5; the D gene is possibly TRBD1 (5 bases). Germline V CDR1 and CDR2: MDHEN, SYDVKM. Trimming took 10 bases from V and 5 from J, leaving 12 bases between them. The CDR3 totals 12 residues.

This clonotype was seen a handful of times. V is TRBV4-3 and J is TRBJ2-7; TRBD2 is a possible D gene (6 bases). V dropped 0 bases and J dropped 2 bases, with 14 bases sitting between them. This CDR3 comprises 16 residues. Germline V gene data show CDR1 as LGHNA and CDR2 as YSLEER. The CDR3 DNA follows: TGCGCCAGCAGCCAAGAAGGAGGGCGGGTTCCCTACGAGCAGTACTTC. Amino acid sequence: CASSQEGGRVPYEQYF.

This clonotype was picked up many times. This rearrangement joins TRBV6-2 or TRBV6-3 to TRBJ2-1; D may correspond to TRBD1 or TRBD2 (5 bases each). V lost 2 bases and J lost 6, with 5 bases in between. The length of the CDR3 is 12 residues. CDR1 is MNHEY, CDR2 SVGEGT, per germline. The CDR3 coding sequence is TGTGCCAGCAGTTACGGGGGCAATGAGCAGTTCTTC. Translating gives CASSYGGNEQFF.

This clonotype was counted at least ten times. The chain is built from TRBV7-2 and TRBJ2-5, with 9 bases fitting TRBD2. With 6 bases clipped from V and 5 bases from J, the junction kept 13 bases outside the gene matches. Germline assignment: CDR1 SGHTA and CDR2 FQGNSA. This CDR3 comprises 16 residues. The CDR3 protein is CASSPGFAGGPETQYF. CDR3 nucleotides: TGTGCCAGCAGTCCCGGGTTCGCGGGAGGGCCTGAGACCCAGTACTTC.

This clonotype was seen more than once but under ten times. The chain is built from TRBV12-3 or TRBV12-4 and TRBJ1-5; D is possibly TRBD1 (5 bases). CDR3 length: 15 amino acids. Trimming pared 5 bases from V and 5 bases from J, leaving 16 bases between. The CDR3: CASSPPGTNYQPQHF. CDR3 nucleotide sequence: TGTGCCAGCAGTCCTCCGGGGACGAACTATCAGCCCCAGCATTTT.

This clonotype was counted between two and nine times. This chain joins TRBV28 and TRBJ2-5, with TRBD2 as a possible D gene (5 bases). This CDR3 contains 12 residues. Trimming cost V 5 bases and J 5 bases, with 9 bases left between them. Germline values: CDR1 MDHEN, CDR2 SYDVKM. The CDR3 DNA reads as TGTGCCAGCAGTGGCAGGAGGGAGACCCAGTACTTC. Residues: CASSGRRETQYF.

The V gene is TRBV5-1, the J gene TRBJ1-1, with D perhaps TRBD1 (5 bases). Germline V gives CDR1 SGHRS, CDR2 YFSETQ. V was cut by 4 bases and J by 0 bases, with 13 bases left in between. The CDR3 length is 15 residues. Written as DNA, the CDR3 is TGCGCCAGCAGCGGCTCGGGGCCCATGAACACTGAAGCTTTCTTT. As protein: CASSGSGPMNTEAFF. The full variable domain, its missing parts supplied by reference TRBV5-1 and TRBJ1-1, is KAGVTQTPRYLIKTRGQQVTLSCSPISGHRSVSWYQQTPGQGLQFLFEYFSETQRNKGNFPGRFSGRQFSNSRSEMNVSTLELGDSALYLCASSGSGPMNTEAFFGQGTRLTVV.

This clonotype was observed a handful of times. The V call is TRBV19, the J call TRBJ2-7; 7 bases fit TRBD1. This CDR3 is built from 15 residues. V shed 5 bases, J shed 0 bases, and the junction held 7 bases outside the gene matches. Germline V gene lookup returns CDR1 LNHDA and CDR2 SQIVND (reference sequence). This CDR3 reads CASSSRTGFSYEQYF. DNA of the CDR3: TGTGCCAGTAGTTCCCGGACAGGATTCTCCTACGAGCAGTACTTC.

This clonotype turned up a few times. This sequence joins TRBV27 and TRBJ2-7; TRBD1 agrees at 8 bases. J lost 3 bases, V lost 5 bases, and 6 bases had no gene match. The CDR3 consists of 14 residues. Germline values: CDR1 MNHEY, CDR2 SMNVEV (reference sequence). The CDR3 region has the DNA TGTGCCAGCAGTACCTGGGACAGGTACTACGAGCAGTACTTC. Translated: CASSTWDRYYEQYF.

V gene TRBV6-1 combines with J gene TRBJ2-3; TRBD2 matches 7 bases. Germline-derived CDR1 and CDR2 are MNHNS and SASEGT. V shed 6 bases and J 5 bases; nucleotides not matched to a gene: 8. The CDR3 totals 14 residues. Here the CDR3 reads CASRLSGTGDTQYF. Here the CDR3 DNA reads TGTGCCAGCAGACTGAGCGGGACTGGAGATACGCAGTATTTT.